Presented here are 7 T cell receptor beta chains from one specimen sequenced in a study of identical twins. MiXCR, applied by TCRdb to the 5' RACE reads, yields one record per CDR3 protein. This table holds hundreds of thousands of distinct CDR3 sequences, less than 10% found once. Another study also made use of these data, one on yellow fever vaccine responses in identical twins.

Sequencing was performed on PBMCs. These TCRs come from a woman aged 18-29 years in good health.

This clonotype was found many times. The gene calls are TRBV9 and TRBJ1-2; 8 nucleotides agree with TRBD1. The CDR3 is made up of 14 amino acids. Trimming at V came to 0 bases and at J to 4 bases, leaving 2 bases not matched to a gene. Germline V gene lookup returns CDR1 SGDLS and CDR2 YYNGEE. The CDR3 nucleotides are TGTGCCAGCAGCGTAGGAACAGGGGGCTATGGCTACACCTTC. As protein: CASSVGTGGYGYTF.

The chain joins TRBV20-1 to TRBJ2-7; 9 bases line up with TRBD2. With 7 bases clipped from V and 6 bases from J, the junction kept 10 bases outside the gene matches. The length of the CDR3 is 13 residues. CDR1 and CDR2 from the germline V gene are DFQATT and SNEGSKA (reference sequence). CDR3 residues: CSVRTSVTLEQYF. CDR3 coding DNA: TGCAGTGTTCGGACTAGCGTAACGCTCGAGCAGTACTTC.

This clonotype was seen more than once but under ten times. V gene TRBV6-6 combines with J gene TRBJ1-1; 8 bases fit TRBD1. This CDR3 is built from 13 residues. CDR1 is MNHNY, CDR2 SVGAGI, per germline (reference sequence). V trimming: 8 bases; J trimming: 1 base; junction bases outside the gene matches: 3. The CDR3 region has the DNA TGTGCCAGCGGGGACAGGACGAACACTGAAGCTTTCTTT. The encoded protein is CASGDRTNTEAFF.

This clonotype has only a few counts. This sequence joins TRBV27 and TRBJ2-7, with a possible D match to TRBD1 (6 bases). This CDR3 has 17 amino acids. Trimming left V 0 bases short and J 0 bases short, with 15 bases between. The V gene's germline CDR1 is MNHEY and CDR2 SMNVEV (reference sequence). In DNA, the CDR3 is TGTGCCAGCAGTTTATCCATAGGGGGTAGTACCTCCTACGAGCAGTACTTC. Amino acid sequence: CASSLSIGGSTSYEQYF.

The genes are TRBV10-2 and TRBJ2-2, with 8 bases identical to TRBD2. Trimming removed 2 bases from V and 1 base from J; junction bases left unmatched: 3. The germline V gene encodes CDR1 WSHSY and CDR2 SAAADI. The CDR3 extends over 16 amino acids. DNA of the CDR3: TGCGCCAGCAGTGAGCGGGGGGGAAGGAACACCGGGGAGCTGTTTTTT. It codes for CASSERGGRNTGELFF.

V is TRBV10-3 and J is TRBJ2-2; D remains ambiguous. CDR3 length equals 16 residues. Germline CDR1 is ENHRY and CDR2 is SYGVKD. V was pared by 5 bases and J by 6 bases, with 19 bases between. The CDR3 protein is CAISYTAIVGSGELFF. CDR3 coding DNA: TGTGCCATCAGTTACACAGCGATTGTGGGATCCGGGGAGCTGTTTTTT.

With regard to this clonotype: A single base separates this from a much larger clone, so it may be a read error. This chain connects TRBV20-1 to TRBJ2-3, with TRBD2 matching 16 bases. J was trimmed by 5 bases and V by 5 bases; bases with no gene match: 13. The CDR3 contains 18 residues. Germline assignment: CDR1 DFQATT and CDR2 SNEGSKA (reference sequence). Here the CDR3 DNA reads TGCAGTGCTGGACCATCGGGACTAGCGGGAGGGGGCCTAGATACGCAGTATTTT. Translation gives CSAGPSGLAGGGLDTQYF.